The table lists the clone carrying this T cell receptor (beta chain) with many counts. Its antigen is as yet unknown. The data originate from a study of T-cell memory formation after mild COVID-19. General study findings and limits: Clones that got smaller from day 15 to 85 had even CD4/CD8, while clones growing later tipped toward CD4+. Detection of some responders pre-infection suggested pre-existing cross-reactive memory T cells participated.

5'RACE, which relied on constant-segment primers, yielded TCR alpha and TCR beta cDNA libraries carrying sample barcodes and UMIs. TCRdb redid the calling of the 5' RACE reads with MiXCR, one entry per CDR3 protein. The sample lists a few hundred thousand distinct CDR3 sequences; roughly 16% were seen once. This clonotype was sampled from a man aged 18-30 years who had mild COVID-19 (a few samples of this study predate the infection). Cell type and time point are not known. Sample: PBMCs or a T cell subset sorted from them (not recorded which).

DNA of the CDR3: TGTGCCACCGGGGGGCTCACAGATACGCAGTATTTT. This encodes CATGGLTDTQYF. This chain uses TRBV24-1 with TRBJ2-3; D may be TRBD1 or TRBD2 (6 bases each). The CDR3 has 12 residues. Germline assignment: CDR1 KGHDR and CDR2 SFDVKD. Trimming stripped 9 bases from V and 2 bases from J, with 8 bases between.